This passage covers 19 T cell receptor beta chains from one sample sequenced in a study of blood T cell repertoires in COVID-19. The assay was immunoSEQ multiplex PCR, and TCRdb's table has in-frame clones only and misses some. This table has 200,000 to 300,000 clones, 75% to 85% appearing once. Sequencing used peripheral blood. All receptors derive from a woman of 80 years or more with COVID-19, enrolled during active disease.

The gene calls are TRBV7-2 and TRBJ1-1, with a tentative D call TRBD1 (6 bases). The CDR3 is 15 amino acids. Trimming stripped 1 base from V and 1 base from J, with 10 bases between. Per the germline V gene, CDR1 is SGHTA and CDR2 is FQGNSA. Here the CDR3 reads CASSLGTVRNTEAFF. Here the CDR3 DNA reads TGTGCCAGCAGCTTAGGGACAGTTAGGAACACTGAAGCTTTCTTT.

This chain joins TRBV2 and TRBJ1-3; no firm D call. CDR3 length: 11 residues. Germline CDR1 SNHLY, CDR2 FYNNEI. V lost 4 bases to trimming and J lost 8 bases, with 6 bases between them. The CDR3 spells CASSVRYTIYF. The DNA for the CDR3 is TGTGCCAGCAGTGTACGGTACACCATATATTTT.

The chain joins TRBV7-2 to TRBJ1-2, with D perhaps matching TRBD1 (6 bases). The ends were cut back, 5 bases at V and 1 base at J, with 11 bases in the middle. Germline CDR1 and CDR2: SGHTA and FQGNSA. There are 14 residues in the CDR3. The CDR3: CASSITGNNYGYTF. In DNA form, the CDR3 reads TGTGCCAGCAGCATCACAGGGAATAACTATGGCTACACCTTC.

The chain employs TRBV6-5 and TRBJ1-2; possibly TRBD1 for D (5 bases). Germline V gene lookup returns CDR1 MNHEY and CDR2 SVGAGI. The CDR3 length is 13 residues. The V gene lost 6 bases and the J gene lost 8 bases, with 16 bases spanning the gap. CDR3 sequence reads: CASSLGQGRGYTF. DNA for the CDR3: TGTGCCAGCAGCCTGGGGCAGGGTCGCGGCTACACCTTC.

This clone was observed a handful of times. The CDR3 nucleotides read TGTGCCAGTAGTCAAACTAGCGGGAGTCCTTACAATGAGCAGTTCTTC. It yields the protein CASSQTSGSPYNEQFF. V is TRBV19 and J is TRBJ2-1, with 11 bases aligning to TRBD2. Unmatched junction bases numbered 7, after V lost 5 bases and J lost 4 bases. Germline values: CDR1 LNHDA, CDR2 SQIVND (reference sequence). CDR3 length equals 16 residues.

The chain recombines TRBV6-5 with TRBJ1-1, with 10 bases identical to TRBD1. The germline V gene encodes CDR1 MNHEY and CDR2 SVGAGI. CDR3 length equals 14 residues. V was pared by 6 bases and J by 5 bases, with 6 bases of the junction left unmatched. The CDR3 DNA reads TGTGCCAGCAGGGGACAGGGGCTGAGGACTGAAGCTTTCTTT. This codes for CASRGQGLRTEAFF.

The rearrangement uses TRBV12-3 or TRBV12-4 and TRBJ1-1, with no clear D. The CDR3 sequence is 13 residues long. Deletions cut 8 bases from V and 1 base from J, with 11 bases between. The chain's CDR3 is CASATDTNTEAFF. CDR3 bases: TGTGCCAGCGCCACAGATACGAACACTGAAGCTTTCTTT.

The chain has TRBV7-8 and TRBJ2-1; 7 bases align to TRBD2. The CDR3 has 14 amino acids. Per the germline V gene, CDR1 is SGHVS and CDR2 is FQNEAQ. V lost 9 bases to trimming and J lost 6 bases; unmatched junction nucleotides: 11. CDR3 loop: CASTPGTIVNEQFF. Written as DNA, the CDR3 is TGTGCCAGTACCCCCGGGACTATCGTCAATGAGCAGTTCTTC.

V usage is TRBV7-8 and J usage is TRBJ2-1; a weak D match, TRBD1 (5 bases). CDR1 and CDR2 from the germline V gene are SGHVS and FQNEAQ. CDR3 size: 15 residues. V lost 5 bases and J 8 bases, leaving 19 bases between the germline ends. The CDR3: CASSQRQHPGDEQFF. The CDR3, as DNA: TGTGCCAGCAGCCAACGACAGCACCCAGGAGATGAGCAGTTCTTC.

A few counts support this clone. The chain recombines TRBV6-5 with TRBJ1-5; 11 bases match TRBD1. J was trimmed by 6 bases and V by 6 bases; bases with no gene match: 7. Germline values: CDR1 MNHEY, CDR2 SVGAGI. The CDR3 length is 15 residues. The CDR3 bases are TGTGCCAGCAGCCCACTCGGGACAGGGGGTCAGCCCCAGCATTTT. It codes for CASSPLGTGGQPQHF.

The V gene is TRBV3-1 (or the pseudogene TRBV3-2), the J gene TRBJ1-5; 7 bases line up with TRBD1. The CDR3 is 12 residues long. V lost 4 bases, J lost 12 bases, and 6 bases stayed unmatched. CDR1 is LGHDT, CDR2 YNNKEL, per germline (reference sequence). The DNA of the CDR3 is TGTGCCAGCAGCCTACCAGGGGGGTTCCAGCATTTT. It encodes CASSLPGGFQHF.

This clone was detected once. V and J are TRBV6-5 and TRBJ1-5, with D maybe TRBD1 (6 bases). Trimming left V 6 bases short and J 11 bases short, with 17 bases between. Germline assignment: CDR1 MNHEY and CDR2 SVGAGI. The CDR3 runs 13 residues. In DNA, the CDR3 is TGTGCCAGCAGGGCAGGGGAGCTCAGGACCCAGCATTTT. Amino acid sequence: CASRAGELRTQHF.

The chain is built from TRBV18 and TRBJ1-3; a weak D match, TRBD1 (5 bases). CDR1 and CDR2 (germline): KGHSH, LQKENI. With 2 bases removed from V and 4 bases from J, the gap between germline ends came to 18 bases. The length of the CDR3 is 17 residues. The CDR3: CASSPIGRGFGGNTIYF. DNA of the CDR3: TGTGCCAGCTCACCAATTGGGCGGGGGTTCGGCGGAAACACCATATATTTT.

A few counts support this clone. CDR3 sequence reads: CASRADRRGEKLFF. The CDR3 DNA sequence: TGTGCCAGCAGAGCGGACAGGCGAGGCGAAAAACTGTTTTTT. The chain is built from TRBV2 and TRBJ1-4; 7 bases line up with TRBD1. Germline values: CDR1 SNHLY, CDR2 FYNNEI. V lost 6 bases to trimming and J lost 8 bases; unmatched junction nucleotides: 9. The CDR3 length is 14 residues.

The rearrangement links TRBV19 to TRBJ2-1; 13 bases line up with TRBD2. CDR3 length: 16 residues. V gave up 5 bases and J gave up 8 bases; unmatched junction bases: 9. Germline V lookup: CDR1 LNHDA, CDR2 SQIVND (reference sequence). This CDR3 reads CASSWTSGSGVHEQFF. Here the CDR3 DNA reads TGTGCCAGTAGTTGGACTAGCGGGAGTGGCGTCCATGAGCAGTTCTTC. Looking up the rest from reference TRBV19 and TRBJ2-1 gives the full variable domain: DGGITQSPKYLFRKEGQNVTLSCEQNLNHDAMYWYRQDPGQGLRLIYYSQIVNDFQKGDIAEGYSVSREKKESFPLTVTSAQKNPTAFYLCASSWTSGSGVHEQFFGPGTRLTVL.

The chain recombines TRBV7-2 with TRBJ1-5; D perhaps matches TRBD1 (6 bases). The CDR3 is 15 amino acids. Trimming took 0 bases from V and 6 from J, leaving 12 bases between them. Germline V CDR1 and CDR2: SGHTA, FQGNSA. CDR3 DNA sequence: TGTGCCAGCAGCTTAGCGCTAGGGGGTGGTCAGCCCCAGCATTTT. Protein product: CASSLALGGGQPQHF.

In its sample, this clone was seen once. The chain links TRBV14 to TRBJ1-2; TRBD1 might be the D (5 bases). The germline V and J ends were trimmed by 1 base and 7 bases, with 10 bases remaining between them. The CDR3 runs to 13 residues. Germline V CDR1 and CDR2: SGHDN, FVKESK. CDR3: CASSQVTRAGYTF. The CDR3 DNA reads as TGTGCCAGCAGCCAAGTGACCAGGGCTGGCTACACCTTC.

This chain links TRBV2 with TRBJ2-3; 13 bases map to TRBD2. This CDR3 region has 17 residues. Germline CDR1 reads SNHLY; CDR2 reads FYNNEI. V gave up 6 bases and J gave up 0 bases; unmatched junction bases: 6. CDR3: CASRQLAGGPSTDTQYF. The CDR3, as DNA: TGTGCCAGCAGACAACTAGCGGGAGGGCCCAGCACAGATACGCAGTATTTT.

The V and J genes are TRBV7-9 and TRBJ1-1; 7 bases agree with TRBD1. CDR1 and CDR2 from the germline V gene are SEHNR and FQNEAQ (reference sequence). CDR3 length: 15 amino acids. J gave up 0 bases and V 6 bases, and 7 bases lay outside the gene matches. CDR3 nucleotide sequence: TGTGCCAGCAGATCGCTACAGGGGATGAACACTGAAGCTTTCTTT. This codes for CASRSLQGMNTEAFF.